The entry below describes one T cell receptor beta chain. Per the original data handling: Scientists estimated how many nucleated cells there were by amplifying reference gene primers. The method was immunoSEQ multiplex PCR; TCRdb's version includes in-frame clones alone and lacks a portion of them. That table furnishes V, J and clone size, whereas the DNA furnished D and trimming. The sample lists approximately 330,000 clones, around 87% occurring once. This specimen belongs to a study of blood T cell repertoires in COVID-19. For the study at large: There were acute and convalescent COVID-19 samples, and they came from the United States, Italy and Spain. PBMCs, B-cell-depleted T cells, or T cells provided the cDNA or gDNA that made up the material.

The germline V and J ends were trimmed by 1 base and 4 bases, with 10 bases remaining between them. The V gene's germline CDR1 is LGHNA and CDR2 YSLEER. This CDR3 is built from 15 residues. The sequence was obtained from a woman between 45 and 60 years old with active or convalescent COVID-19. The chain carries TRBV4-3 and TRBJ1-4; D remains ambiguous. Source material: peripheral blood. The CDR3 region is CASSQGTGNNEKLFF. CDR3 bases: TGCGCCAGCAGCCAAGGGACGGGGAATAATGAAAAACTGTTTTTT.